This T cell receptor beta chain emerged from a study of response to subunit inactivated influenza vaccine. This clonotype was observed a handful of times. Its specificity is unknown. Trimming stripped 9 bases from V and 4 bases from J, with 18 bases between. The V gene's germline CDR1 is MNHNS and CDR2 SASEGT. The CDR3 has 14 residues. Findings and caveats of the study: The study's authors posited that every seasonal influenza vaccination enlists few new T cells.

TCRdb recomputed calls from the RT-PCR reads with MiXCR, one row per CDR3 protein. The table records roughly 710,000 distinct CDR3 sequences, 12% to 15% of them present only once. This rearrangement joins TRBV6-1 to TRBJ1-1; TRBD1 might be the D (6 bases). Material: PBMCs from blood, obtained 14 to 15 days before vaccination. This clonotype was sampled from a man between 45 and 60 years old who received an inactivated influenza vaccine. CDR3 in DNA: TGTGCCAGTAAATTGACAGGAGGTGGCACTGAAGCTTTCTTT. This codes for CASKLTGGGTEAFF.